A single TCR beta chain is shown here with its context. What it recognizes is unknown. This entry comes from a study of CD8+ T cells in alopecia areata. Investigators isolated RNA and reverse transcribed it into cDNA to act as the sequencing template. The data were produced by immunoSEQ multiplex PCR, yet TCRdb's version contains in-frame clones alone and is incomplete. The sample records over 200,000 clones, around three fifths being singletons. Findings of the study overall: Resident alphabeta T cells of normal skin are also sequenced in scalp samples.

Using a FACSAria, the CD4+ and CD8+ T cells were sorted from the PBMCs. The source material was CD4+ T cells sorted from blood, sampled at week 0. This clonotype was obtained from a human donor with alopecia areata.

The DNA for the CDR3 is TGTGCCAGCAGCTTGAATAGGCTCTATGGCTACACCTTC. Protein sequence: CASSLNRLYGYTF. The chain carries TRBV5-6 and TRBJ1-2; D unclear. Trimming took off 1 base at V and 4 bases at J, with 8 bases between the two ends. The CDR3 is 13 residues long. Germline V gives CDR1 SGHDT, CDR2 YYEEEE.